The TCR beta chain under discussion was sequenced for a study of T cells in Graves' hyperthyroidism and ophthalmopathy. On the study more broadly: At the time of initial diagnosis and before any treatment, peripheral blood was collected.

Study outcomes and limitations: In the blood, most expanded thyroid clonotypes above 0.001 appeared as well.

Hyperthyroidism had been newly diagnosed in patients aged 18 to 65, and its duration was under 2 months. Authors of the study amplified TCR beta CDR3 regions from RNA transcripts. When the TCR CDR3 underwent first-round RT-PCR, the HTBI primer set was used. TCRdb processed the multiplex PCR reads anew with MiXCR; each CDR3 protein has one entry. In the table there are about 340,000 distinct CDR3 sequences, approximately 22% of which are singletons. This clonotype was detected only a few times. Its matching antigen is unknown. CDR3 length: 13 residues. CDR1 is MNHNS and CDR2 is SASEGT in the germline V gene. The V end lost 7 bases, the J end lost 4 bases, and 12 bases lay between the germline ends.

The receptor comes from a woman aged 45-59 years with Graves' hyperthyroidism. The chain uses TRBV6-1 and TRBJ2-3; weak D call: TRBD2 (5 bases). The sequenced sample was blood. The CDR3: CASTLALADTQYF. The CDR3 nucleotides read TGTGCCAGCACTTTAGCGCTGGCAGATACGCAGTATTTT.